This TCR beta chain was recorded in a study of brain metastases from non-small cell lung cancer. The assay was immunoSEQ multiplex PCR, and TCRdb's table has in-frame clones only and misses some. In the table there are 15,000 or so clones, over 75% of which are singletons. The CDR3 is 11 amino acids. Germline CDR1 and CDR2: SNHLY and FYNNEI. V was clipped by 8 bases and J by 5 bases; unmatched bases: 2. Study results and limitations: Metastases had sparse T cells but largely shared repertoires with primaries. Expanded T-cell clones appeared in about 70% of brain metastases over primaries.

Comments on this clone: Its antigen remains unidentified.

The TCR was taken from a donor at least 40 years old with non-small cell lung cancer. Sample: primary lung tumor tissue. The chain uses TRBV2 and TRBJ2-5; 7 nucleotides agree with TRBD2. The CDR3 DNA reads TGTGCCAGCCTGGGGGGGGAGACCCAGTACTTC. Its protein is CASLGGETQYF. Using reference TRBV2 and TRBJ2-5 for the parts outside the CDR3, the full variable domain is EPEVTQTPSHQVTQMGQEVILRCVPISNHLYFYWYRQILGQKVEFLVSFYNNEISEKSEIFDDQFSVERPDGSNFTLKIRSTKLEDSAMYFCASLGGETQYFGPGTRLLVL.